The 32 T cell receptor beta chains below come from one sample, sequenced in a study of blood T cell repertoires in COVID-19. Profiling relied on immunoSEQ multiplex PCR, and the TCRdb table lists in-frame clones only, not all of them. This sample carries around 200,000 clones, around 88% of them seen once, and the ten largest clones take about 4.6%. Sample: PBMCs or T cells enriched from blood (not recorded which). The receptor source for this set is a woman aged 25-40 years who had been exposed to COVID-19.

V and J are TRBV5-1 and TRBJ2-1, with 11 bases matching TRBD2. This CDR3 has 16 residues. Germline CDR1 reads SGHRS; CDR2 reads YFSETQ. Germline trimming cut 4 bases from V and 5 bases from J; bases unmatched to any gene: 8. The CDR3 DNA sequence: TGCGCCAGCAGCCCTAATAGCGGGGGGGCAAACAATGAGCAGTTCTTC. Translating gives CASSPNSGGANNEQFF.

This clone was seen once. At one of its ends the junction is not consistent with the germline gene, which may arise from a read error. V and J are TRBV7-7 and TRBJ2-2, with no clear D. The CDR3 contains 14 residues. Germline V gives CDR1 SSHAT, CDR2 FNYEAQ (reference sequence). The CDR3 bases are TGTGCTAGCAGTTTCCTGGTCGGGACCGGGGAGCTGTTTTTT. It translates to CASSFLVGTGELFF.

This clone has a handful of counts. The chain recombines TRBV3-1 (or the pseudogene TRBV3-2) with TRBJ1-6; D gene uncertain. The CDR3 is made up of 15 amino acids. Trimming removed 0 bases from V and 0 bases from J, with 3 bases in between. Germline CDR1 reads LGHDT; CDR2 reads YNNKEL (reference sequence). CDR3 loop: CASSQDSSYNSPLHF. The CDR3, as DNA: TGTGCCAGCAGCCAAGACAGCTCCTATAATTCACCCCTCCACTTT.

The chain couples TRBV19 to TRBJ2-7; D remains ambiguous. Per germline, CDR1 LNHDA and CDR2 SQIVND (reference sequence). This CDR3 contains 13 residues. The V end was cut by 3 bases, the J end by 2 bases, with 8 bases between. The CDR3, as DNA: TGTGCCAGTAGTATGGGCAGCACCTACGAGCAGTACTTC. It encodes CASSMGSTYEQYF.

J is TRBJ1-5 and V is TRBV12-3 or TRBV12-4; no reliable D call. The ends were cut back, 3 bases at V and 5 bases at J, with 5 bases in the middle. There are 12 residues in the CDR3. The CDR3 DNA follows: TGTGCCAGCAGTTTGGGAGATCAGCCCCAGCATTTT. It specifies CASSLGDQPQHF.

This chain uses TRBV19 with TRBJ1-4; weak D call: TRBD1 (5 bases). This CDR3 comprises 14 residues. CDR1 and CDR2 from the germline V gene are LNHDA and SQIVND (reference sequence). V shed 5 bases and J shed 4 bases, with 11 bases lying between them. This chain's CDR3 is CASSQDRSNEKLFF. The CDR3, as DNA: TGTGCCAGTAGTCAAGACAGAAGTAATGAAAAACTGTTTTTT.

The rearrangement joins TRBV5-5 to TRBJ2-5, with 13 bases that match TRBD2. J lost 1 base, V lost 3 bases, and 3 bases had no gene match. Germline CDR1 is SGHKS and CDR2 is YYEKEE (reference sequence). The length of the CDR3 is 16 residues. The DNA of the CDR3 is TGTGCCAGCAGCTCAGGACTAGCGGGGGTCCAAGAGACCCAGTACTTC. Amino acid sequence: CASSSGLAGVQETQYF.

This clone was seen just once. The chain is built from TRBV7-9 and TRBJ2-2, with D perhaps TRBD2 (5 bases). Germline V gene lookup returns CDR1 SEHNR and CDR2 FQNEAQ (reference sequence). This CDR3 is 16 amino acids long. Trimming cost V 7 bases and J 1 base, with 16 bases left between them. CDR3: CASTPWLAENTGELFF. CDR3 in DNA: TGTGCCAGCACCCCTTGGCTAGCCGAGAACACCGGGGAGCTGTTTTTT.

The J gene is TRBJ1-4, the V gene TRBV5-1; 9 bases are a match to TRBD1. V lost 3 bases, J lost 7 bases, and 4 bases stayed unmatched. The CDR3 runs 14 residues. Germline values: CDR1 SGHRS, CDR2 YFSETQ. The CDR3: CASSWTGAAEKLFF. CDR3 bases: TGCGCCAGCAGCTGGACAGGGGCAGCTGAAAAACTGTTTTTT.

This clone occurred a few times. CDR3: CASSQGIRDTDTQYF. The CDR3 region has the DNA TGCGCCAGCAGCCAAGGTATACGGGACACGGATACGCAGTATTTT. V and J are TRBV4-1 and TRBJ2-3, with D perhaps matching TRBD1 (6 bases). The germline V gene encodes CDR1 MGHRA and CDR2 YSYEKL. Trimming took 1 base from V and 6 from J, leaving 14 bases between them. The CDR3 has 15 residues.

This chain uses TRBV5-1 with TRBJ2-2; possible D gene TRBD2, 6 bases. This CDR3 comprises 14 residues. With 0 bases removed from V and 7 bases from J, the gap between germline ends came to 10 bases. Germline V gene data show CDR1 as SGHRS and CDR2 as YFSETQ. This CDR3 reads CASSLGRGGGELFF. DNA of the CDR3: TGCGCCAGCAGCTTGGGACGGGGAGGCGGGGAGCTGTTTTTT.

This clone was picked up a small number of times. The chain joins TRBV7-9 to TRBJ2-4; 7 nucleotides agree with TRBD1. CDR3 length: 15 amino acids. CDR1 is SEHNR and CDR2 is FQNEAQ in the germline V gene (reference sequence). V lost 1 base and J lost 11; bases outside the gene matches: 11. CDR3 DNA sequence: TGTGCCAGCAGCTTAGGAGAGGGACAGCGTTTGGTTCAGTACTTC. Protein sequence: CASSLGEGQRLVQYF.

This rearrangement joins TRBV9 to TRBJ1-2; D is ambiguous. The germline CDR1 and CDR2 sequences are SGDLS and YYNGEE. This CDR3 comprises 16 residues. V was cut by 4 bases and J by 7 bases, with 23 bases left in between. As DNA, the CDR3 is TGTGCCAGCAGCTCCCACGGAGGCATCAACTATGGTGGCTACACCTTC. This gives the protein CASSSHGGINYGGYTF.

The gene calls are TRBV4-1 and TRBJ2-3; 7 nucleotides align to TRBD1. The CDR3 runs 14 residues. V was pared by 6 bases and J by 1 base, with 4 bases of the junction left unmatched. Germline V gives CDR1 MGHRA, CDR2 YSYEKL. DNA for the CDR3: TGCGCCAGCAGAGACAGGGAAGGCACAGATACGCAGTATTTT. Translation gives CASRDREGTDTQYF.

This chain connects TRBV3-1 (or the pseudogene TRBV3-2) to TRBJ2-1, with D possibly matching TRBD2 (5 bases). The V end was cut by 3 bases, the J end by 0 bases, with 9 bases between. The V gene's germline CDR1 is LGHDT and CDR2 YNNKEL (reference sequence). The CDR3 contains 15 residues. CDR3 sequence: CASSQRVNSYNEQFF. As DNA, the CDR3 is TGTGCCAGCAGCCAGAGGGTTAACTCCTACAATGAGCAGTTCTTC.

This clone was picked up a small number of times. The rearrangement joins TRBV7-9 to TRBJ2-1; a possible D gene is TRBD1 (6 bases). This CDR3 region has 17 residues. From germline, CDR1 is SEHNR and CDR2 FQNEAQ (reference sequence). The germline V and J ends were trimmed by 0 bases and 3 bases, with 15 bases remaining between them. The CDR3 loop reads CASSLAFGGYYYNEQFF. The CDR3 DNA sequence: TGTGCCAGCAGCTTAGCGTTTGGGGGCTACTACTACAATGAGCAGTTCTTC.

The rearrangement joins TRBV19 to TRBJ1-5; D is possibly TRBD1 (5 bases). The CDR3 loop spans 15 amino acids. V lost 1 base and J 0 bases, leaving 7 bases between the germline ends. Germline values: CDR1 LNHDA, CDR2 SQIVND (reference sequence). The DNA for the CDR3 is TGTGCCAGTAGTATAGTGACAGTTAGCAATCAGCCCCAGCATTTT. Its translation: CASSIVTVSNQPQHF. The full variable domain, completed using reference TRBV19 and TRBJ1-5, is DGGITQSPKYLFRKEGQNVTLSCEQNLNHDAMYWYRQDPGQGLRLIYYSQIVNDFQKGDIAEGYSVSREKKESFPLTVTSAQKNPTAFYLCASSIVTVSNQPQHFGDGTRLSIL.

Note on this clone: The sample has other DNA sequences that encode this CDR3 too. The chain carries TRBV5-1 and TRBJ2-3, with TRBD2 matching 7 bases. The CDR3 is 15 residues long. Germline CDR1 reads SGHRS; CDR2 reads YFSETQ. V lost 0 bases, J lost 1 base, and 2 bases stayed unmatched. CDR3 sequence: CASSLVAGGTDTQYF. In nucleotides, the CDR3 is TGCGCCAGCAGCTTGGTTGCGGGGGGCACAGATACGCAGTATTTT. Full variable domain (missing parts from reference TRBV5-1 and TRBJ2-3): KAGVTQTPRYLIKTRGQQVTLSCSPISGHRSVSWYQQTPGQGLQFLFEYFSETQRNKGNFPGRFSGRQFSNSRSEMNVSTLELGDSALYLCASSLVAGGTDTQYFGPGTRLTVL.

The chain has TRBV3-1 (or the pseudogene TRBV3-2) and TRBJ2-3; weak D call: TRBD1 (7 bases). CDR1 and CDR2 (germline): LGHDT, YNNKEL (reference sequence). V was cut by 4 bases and J by 2 bases, with 22 bases left in between. The CDR3 loop spans 18 amino acids. The CDR3 loop is CASSPARDGRGDTDTQYF. The CDR3 DNA reads TGTGCCAGCAGCCCGGCGAGGGACGGCAGGGGGGACACAGATACGCAGTATTTT.

CDR3: CASSIGQADTEAFF. The CDR3 nucleotides are TGTGCCAGTAGTATTGGGCAAGCGGACACTGAAGCTTTCTTT. The chain employs TRBV19 and TRBJ1-1, with unresolved D. V was clipped by 3 bases and J by 3 bases, with 11 bases between them. CDR3 length: 14 amino acids. Germline CDR1 is LNHDA and CDR2 is SQIVND (reference sequence).

The V and J genes are TRBV9 and TRBJ1-3, with D perhaps matching TRBD1 (6 bases). The V and J ends lost 7 bases and 2 bases respectively, with 10 bases between them. There are 13 residues in the CDR3. Per the germline V gene, CDR1 is SGDLS and CDR2 is YYNGEE. The CDR3 DNA reads TGTGCCAGCCGGGGGGCCGCTGGAAACACCATATATTTT. This sequence encodes CASRGAAGNTIYF.

This clone was picked up one time. The chain uses TRBV28 and TRBJ1-6, with 10 bases aligning to TRBD1. Trimming took 7 bases from V and 7 from J; bases not matched to a gene: 7. This CDR3 comprises 15 residues. From germline, CDR1 is MDHEN and CDR2 SYDVKM. The chain's CDR3 is CASKRDRGANSPLHF. In nucleotides, the CDR3 is TGTGCCAGCAAGCGGGACAGGGGCGCCAATTCACCCCTCCACTTT.

V usage is TRBV5-1 and J usage is TRBJ1-5, with D maybe TRBD1 (5 bases). Per germline, CDR1 SGHRS and CDR2 YFSETQ. The V end lost 1 base, the J end lost 6 bases, and 14 bases lay between the germline ends. The CDR3 extends over 15 amino acids. Here the CDR3 reads CASSLKGGEGQPQHF. CDR3 DNA: TGCGCCAGCAGCTTGAAGGGAGGGGAAGGTCAGCCCCAGCATTTT.

CDR3 DNA sequence: TGTGCCAGCAGTGACACGAGCGGGGGACAGTTCTTC. Amino acids: CASSDTSGGQFF. This chain uses TRBV6-1 with TRBJ2-1, with TRBD2 identical over 8 bases. The trim removed 3 bases at V and 13 bases at J, leaving 5 bases unmatched. Germline CDR1 and CDR2: MNHNS and SASEGT. This CDR3 comprises 12 residues.

The rearrangement links TRBV18 to TRBJ2-5; 8 positions match TRBD1. The germline V gene has CDR1 KGHSH and CDR2 LQKENI. V lost 0 bases, J lost 5 bases, and 5 bases stayed unmatched. The CDR3 runs 15 residues. CDR3 amino acids: CASSPPDRALETQYF. For the CDR3, the DNA is TGTGCCAGCTCACCACCGGACAGGGCTTTGGAGACCCAGTACTTC.

This chain uses TRBV7-2 with TRBJ1-2, with 8 bases identical to TRBD1. This CDR3 contains 15 residues. Germline V gives CDR1 SGHTA, CDR2 FQGNSA. V shed 6 bases and J 6 bases; nucleotides not matched to a gene: 12. CDR3: CASRAGGFLTDGYTF. The CDR3, as DNA: TGTGCCAGCAGGGCAGGGGGCTTCCTCACTGATGGCTACACCTTC.

A remark on this clone: The DNA is left out, because the CDR3 cannot be placed on it with certainty; the CDR3 is given as TCRdb lists it. The rearrangement uses TRBV7-9 and TRBJ2-5; the table's TRBD1 call for D was not verified on the DNA. The germline V gene encodes CDR1 SEHNR and CDR2 FQNEAQ (reference sequence). The CDR3 is 16 amino acids in total, end residues counted. CDR3: CASSLVGDSFLETQYF.

The chain joins TRBV2 to TRBJ1-1; D may be TRBD1 (6 bases). The CDR3 is made up of 14 amino acids. The germline V and J ends were trimmed by 7 bases and 0 bases, with 12 bases remaining between them. Germline V gene sequence: CDR1 SNHLY, CDR2 FYNNEI. The CDR3 bases are TGTGCCAGCAACTTGGGGGCTGTGAACACTGAAGCTTTCTTT. Translated: CASNLGAVNTEAFF. Full variable domain (outside the CDR3, taken from reference TRBV2 and TRBJ1-1): EPEVTQTPSHQVTQMGQEVILRCVPISNHLYFYWYRQILGQKVEFLVSFYNNEISEKSEIFDDQFSVERPDGSNFTLKIRSTKLEDSAMYFCASNLGAVNTEAFFGQGTRLTVV.

This chain joins TRBV4-2 and TRBJ1-5; 7 bases fit TRBD1. Trimming cost V 1 base and J 4 bases; bases outside gene matches: 4. The CDR3 has 15 residues. Germline V gene lookup returns CDR1 LGHNA and CDR2 YNFKEQ. The CDR3 sequence: CASSQAGTANQPQHF. In DNA, the CDR3 is TGTGCCAGCAGCCAAGCAGGGACAGCTAATCAGCCCCAGCATTTT.

The genes are TRBV2 and TRBJ2-2; D gene ambiguous. Germline V CDR1 and CDR2: SNHLY, FYNNEI. With 8 bases removed from V and 1 base from J, the gap between germline ends came to 17 bases. CDR3 length: 16 amino acids. This chain's CDR3 is CASLMFGPLNTGELFF. The CDR3 DNA reads TGTGCCAGCTTAATGTTCGGTCCCTTGAACACCGGGGAGCTGTTTTTT.

The chain joins TRBV19 to TRBJ2-7, with 7 bases identical to TRBD1. V shed 3 bases and J 3 bases; nucleotides not matched to a gene: 5. Germline assignment: CDR1 LNHDA and CDR2 SQIVND (reference sequence). This CDR3 is 14 amino acids long. CDR3 bases: TGTGCCAGTAGTATCTGGGGACAGAGCTACGAGCAGTACTTC. Amino acid sequence: CASSIWGQSYEQYF.

The V call is TRBV11-3, the J call TRBJ2-1; a possible D gene is TRBD1 (6 bases). The V and J ends lost 6 bases and 7 bases respectively, with 13 bases between them. The CDR3 extends over 13 amino acids. Germline CDR1 and CDR2: SGHNT and YENEEA. The CDR3 region has the DNA TGTGCCAGCAGGGGCAGGGGAGAGAATGAGCAGTTCTTC. It is translated as CASRGRGENEQFF.